The 25 T cell receptor beta chains below were found in one sample sequenced in a study of blood T cell repertoires in COVID-19. Repertoires were generated with immunoSEQ multiplex PCR, while TCRdb's copy carries only in-frame clones and drops some. The table records 130,000 to 150,000 clones, about 82% of them present only once. Sequenced input: peripheral blood. The receptors were sampled from a woman between 35 and 50 years old with active or convalescent COVID-19.

The gene calls are TRBV6-6 and TRBJ2-1; 13 bases match TRBD2. CDR1 MNHNY and CDR2 SVGAGI come from the germline V gene (reference sequence). J was trimmed by 3 bases and V by 5 bases; bases with no gene match: 7. The CDR3 contains 17 residues. The CDR3 loop reads CASSPPGLAGNYNEQFF. The CDR3 region has the DNA TGTGCCAGCAGTCCCCCGGGACTAGCGGGGAACTACAATGAGCAGTTCTTC.

The gene calls are TRBV6-5 and TRBJ2-7, with 9 bases aligning to TRBD1. CDR1 and CDR2 (germline): MNHEY, SVGAGI. Trimming removed 8 bases from V and 3 bases from J; junction bases left unmatched: 8. This CDR3 has 14 amino acids. This chain's CDR3 is CASLRTGAYYEQYF. CDR3 coding DNA: TGTGCCAGCTTGCGGACAGGGGCCTACTACGAGCAGTACTTC.

This chain uses TRBV11-2 with TRBJ1-1, with D unclear. CDR3 length: 13 residues. Germline-derived CDR1 and CDR2 are SGHAT and FQNNGV. Trimming removed 3 bases at V and 3 bases at J, with 8 bases between. CDR3 coding DNA: TGTGCCAGCAGCTTCGGGATGGACACTGAAGCTTTCTTT. Amino acids: CASSFGMDTEAFF.

The chain carries TRBV28 and TRBJ1-2, with D perhaps TRBD1 (5 bases). Per germline, CDR1 MDHEN and CDR2 SYDVKM. This CDR3 region has 13 residues. Trimming stripped 6 bases from V and 7 bases from J, with 15 bases between. The CDR3 DNA is TGTGCCAGCAGCTCGGGGGTGGGTGGTGGCTACACCTTC. Protein: CASSSGVGGGYTF.

This rearrangement joins TRBV5-4 to TRBJ1-1, with D hard to call. V was trimmed by 3 bases and J by 1 base, leaving 7 bases between them. This CDR3 has 13 residues. The germline V gene encodes CDR1 SGHNT and CDR2 YYREEE (reference sequence). The CDR3 bases are TGTGCCAGCAGCTGGCAAACGAACACTGAAGCTTTCTTT. This encodes CASSWQTNTEAFF.

This chain joins TRBV7-8 and TRBJ1-6; D is unclear. From germline, CDR1 is SGHVS and CDR2 FQNEAQ. Between the trimmed V and J ends, which lost 1 base and 6 bases, there was a span of 7 bases. This CDR3 spans 14 amino acids. CDR3 sequence: CASSLGTVNSPLHF. Here the CDR3 DNA reads TGTGCCAGCAGCTTAGGAACAGTTAATTCACCCCTCCACTTT.

V is TRBV27 and J is TRBJ1-6; 11 bases align to TRBD1. Trimming took 5 bases from V and 10 from J; bases not matched to a gene: 10. Germline-derived CDR1 and CDR2 are MNHEY and SMNVEV (reference sequence). The CDR3 is made up of 16 amino acids. The CDR3 DNA follows: TGTGCCAGCAGTCCTAGGATGGGACAGGGGGAATCACCCCTCCACTTT. This gives the protein CASSPRMGQGESPLHF.

The chain is built from TRBV16 and TRBJ1-4; D perhaps matches TRBD1 (5 bases). V was trimmed by 0 bases and J by 3 bases, leaving 8 bases between them. Looked up from germline, CDR1 is KGHSY and CDR2 is FQNENV. The CDR3 is 15 amino acids. CDR3 sequence (DNA): TGTGCCAGCAGCCAATCGGGGGAGGCTAATGAAAAACTGTTTTTT. This translates into CASSQSGEANEKLFF.

The gene calls are TRBV7-9 and TRBJ1-3; 7 nucleotides match TRBD1. The V gene end was trimmed by 4 bases and the J gene end by 2 bases; junction bases not matched to a gene: 5. Germline CDR1 is SEHNR and CDR2 is FQNEAQ (reference sequence). CDR3 length: 15 amino acids. Here the CDR3 DNA reads TGTGCCAGCAGCTCCCAGGGGGGCACTGGAAACACCATATATTTT. It specifies CASSSQGGTGNTIYF.

This clone was detected a few times. The CDR3, as DNA: TGTGCCAGCAGCCGGACAGGCTCTGATAGCAATCAGCCCCAGCATTTT. Translated, it gives CASSRTGSDSNQPQHF. This sequence joins TRBV28 and TRBJ1-5; 7 bases map to TRBD1. Germline CDR1 is MDHEN and CDR2 is SYDVKM. The CDR3 consists of 16 residues. Unmatched junction bases numbered 8, after V lost 6 bases and J lost 0 bases.

This sequence joins TRBV10-3 and TRBJ1-5; 9 bases map to TRBD1. The CDR3 loop spans 15 amino acids. Germline CDR1 ENHRY, CDR2 SYGVKD. V shed 4 bases and J 4 bases; nucleotides not matched to a gene: 5. CDR3 DNA sequence: TGTGCCATCAGTGGGACAGGGGCAGTAAATCAGCCCCAGCATTTT. It translates to CAISGTGAVNQPQHF.

In DNA, the CDR3 is TGTGCCAGTAGTCCTGGGAGAGGGAACTATGGCTACACCTTC. Its protein is CASSPGRGNYGYTF. The chain uses TRBV19 and TRBJ1-2; D is ambiguous. The ends were cut back, 5 bases at V and 2 bases at J, with 12 bases in the middle. The CDR3 contains 14 residues. The germline V gene encodes CDR1 LNHDA and CDR2 SQIVND (reference sequence).

The chain uses TRBV4-1 and TRBJ2-7, with TRBD1 identical over 7 bases. Losses at the gene ends were 1 base for V and 0 bases for J; bases not matched to a gene: 3. The V gene's germline CDR1 is MGHRA and CDR2 YSYEKL. The CDR3 sequence is 15 residues long. CDR3 coding DNA: TGCGCCAGCAGCCAAGGGTGGGACAGCTCCTACGAGCAGTACTTC. It encodes CASSQGWDSSYEQYF.

The chain is built from TRBV10-3 and TRBJ1-1; 7 bases agree with TRBD1. Germline V CDR1 and CDR2: ENHRY, SYGVKD. V lost 5 bases to trimming and J lost 1 base; unmatched junction nucleotides: 4. The CDR3 extends over 14 amino acids. CDR3 in amino acids: CAISTGTENTEAFF. CDR3 sequence (DNA): TGTGCCATCAGTACCGGGACAGAGAACACTGAAGCTTTCTTT.

The chain uses TRBV28 and TRBJ1-4; TRBD1 matches 8 bases. V shed 5 bases, J shed 5 bases, and the junction held 4 bases outside the gene matches. CDR3 size: 14 residues. Germline lookup yields CDR1 MDHEN and CDR2 SYDVKM. Here the CDR3 reads CASSTRGLNEKLFF. In nucleotides, the CDR3 is TGTGCCAGCAGTACCAGGGGGCTCAATGAAAAACTGTTTTTT.

In this sample, this clone turned up once. This sequence joins TRBV28 and TRBJ1-4, with a tentative D call TRBD1 (5 bases). The CDR3 contains 13 residues. V shed 6 bases and J shed 3 bases, with 8 bases lying between them. Germline-derived CDR1 and CDR2 are MDHEN and SYDVKM. The CDR3 loop reads CASRRQSNEKLFF. The DNA for the CDR3 is TGTGCCAGCAGGAGACAGTCTAATGAAAAACTGTTTTTT.

Concerning this clone itself: The sample has other DNA sequences that encode this CDR3 too. V and J are TRBV7-2 and TRBJ1-3; no clear D. The germline V gene encodes CDR1 SGHTA and CDR2 FQGNSA. The V gene lost 1 base and the J gene lost 0 bases, with 7 bases spanning the gap. This CDR3 has 15 amino acids. CDR3 DNA: TGTGCCAGCAGCTTAGGTGCGGACTCTGGAAACACCATATATTTT. Amino acids: CASSLGADSGNTIYF.

The genes are TRBV21-1 and TRBJ1-5; TRBD1, the table's D call, lacks a check against the DNA. TRBV21-1 is classified as a pseudogene. CDR3 size: 17 residues. The CDR3 sequence is CASRPLGDRVWNQPQHF. CDR3 in DNA: TGTGCCAGCCGCCCCCTGGGCGACAGGGTATGGAATCAGCCCCAGCATTTT.

V is TRBV9 and J is TRBJ1-5, with TRBD1 matching 10 bases. The CDR3 extends over 17 amino acids. Germline CDR1 and CDR2: SGDLS and YYNGEE. V was pared by 3 bases and J by 1 base, with 7 bases of the junction left unmatched. CDR3 nucleotide sequence: TGTGCCAGCAGCGCCGGGACAGGGGTAGTGAGCAATCAGCCCCAGCATTTT. Protein product: CASSAGTGVVSNQPQHF.

The V call is TRBV28, the J call TRBJ2-5, with 14 nucleotides matching TRBD2. V was pared by 4 bases and J by 2 bases, with 12 bases of the junction left unmatched. Per germline, CDR1 MDHEN and CDR2 SYDVKM. The CDR3 sequence is 19 residues long. The CDR3: CASSSLPGLAGATQETQYF. The CDR3 DNA sequence: TGTGCCAGCAGTTCGTTACCGGGACTAGCGGGAGCAACTCAAGAGACCCAGTACTTC.

This clone has just a few counts. The chain combines TRBV19 with TRBJ1-5; D call uncertain. V was shortened by 3 bases and J by 4 bases, with 10 bases between the two germline ends. The CDR3 is 14 residues long. Germline loops: CDR1 LNHDA, CDR2 SQIVND (reference sequence). CDR3 coding DNA: TGTGCCAGTAGTATGTGGCCAGTGAATCAGCCCCAGCATTTT. Its translation is CASSMWPVNQPQHF.

The chain combines TRBV18 with TRBJ1-6; maybe TRBD1 (6 bases). Trimming removed 6 bases from V and 14 bases from J, with 20 bases in between. CDR3 size: 14 residues. CDR1 and CDR2 from the germline V gene are KGHSH and LQKENI. This chain's CDR3 is CASSGTTNMVSLHF. CDR3 DNA: TGTGCCAGCTCCGGGACAACGAACATGGTGTCCCTCCACTTT.

The chain carries TRBV7-9 and TRBJ2-7; 8 positions agree with TRBD1. Germline V gene data show CDR1 as SEHNR and CDR2 as FQNEAQ (reference sequence). The V segment lost 1 base and the J segment 9 bases; nucleotides outside the gene matches: 8. The CDR3 is 14 amino acids. In nucleotides, the CDR3 is TGTGCCAGCAGCTTAGACAGGGGGGCCCTCGGGCAGTACTTC. This encodes CASSLDRGALGQYF. The full variable domain, completed using reference TRBV7-9 and TRBJ2-7, is DTGVSQNPRHKITKRGQNVTFRCDPISEHNRLYWYRQTLGQGPEFLTYFQNEAQLEKSRLLSDRFSAERPKGSFSTLEIQRTEQGDSAMYLCASSLDRGALGQYFGPGTRLTVT.

The chain combines TRBV29-1 with TRBJ1-1; D is perhaps TRBD1 (5 bases). The V gene's germline CDR1 is SQVTM and CDR2 ANQGSEA. V lost 7 bases, J lost 1 base, and 22 bases lay in between. This CDR3 is built from 16 residues. For the CDR3, the DNA is TGCAGCGCCATACCTCTGGGGGGAGACAGGAACACTGAAGCTTTCTTT. This sequence encodes CSAIPLGGDRNTEAFF.

The rearrangement links TRBV11-3 to TRBJ1-1; perhaps TRBD1 as D (6 bases). This CDR3 has 16 amino acids. CDR1 and CDR2 (germline): SGHNT, YENEEA. V was pared by 5 bases and J by 1 base, with 17 bases between. The CDR3 loop reads CASSPHREQANTEAFF. The CDR3 DNA reads TGTGCCAGCAGCCCCCACAGGGAACAGGCGAACACTGAAGCTTTCTTT.